This T cell receptor beta chain is drawn from a study of neurological immune-mediated disorders. Study-level results: The expanded clones of different subjects shared no CDR3 amino acid sequences (suggesting private repertoires in all groups). Whereas HTLV-1-associated myelopathy showed the most TCR clonal expansion, multiple sclerosis showed the least, with levels below those of healthy controls. Phylogenetic analysis grouped 18 of 34 multiple sclerosis patients' repertoires together, suggesting a possible repertoire signature.

V lost 4 bases and J lost 5, with 11 bases in between. This CDR3 is 12 amino acids long. Germline V CDR1 and CDR2: DFQATT, SNEGSKA (reference sequence). The yield of each sequencing run was over 170 million TCR-beta sequences from 15-18 subjects. TCRdb fed the 5' RACE reads into MiXCR, producing one record per CDR3 protein. Found here are approximately 82,000 distinct CDR3 sequences, just over 2.5% of them singletons; the top ten hold around 1.1%. This clonotype was picked up many times. Its target is not known. This TCR was sampled from a woman aged 25 to 39 with multiple sclerosis. This chain uses TRBV20-1 with TRBJ2-5; D is possibly TRBD2 (6 bases). Input material: PBMCs. The CDR3 sequence is CSATGSQETQYF. CDR3 nucleotide sequence: TGCAGTGCTACCGGGAGTCAGGAGACCCAGTACTTC.